What follows are 16 T cell receptor beta chains derived from one specimen sequenced in a study of long-term antiretroviral therapy in people with HIV. The authors ran the immunoSEQ assay, v3.0, at survey level. Clones were sequenced by immunoSEQ multiplex PCR, and TCRdb holds only the in-frame ones, with some missing. The profile shows 21,000 or so clones, more than 75% of them singletons. The material was unsorted PBMCs, obtained 2.3 years after starting antiretroviral therapy. The receptors derive from a man aged 55 to 70 with HIV.

Worth noting for this clone: The sample holds other DNA sequences that translate to the same CDR3. The chain has TRBV9 and TRBJ2-7, with D possibly matching TRBD1 (7 bases). This CDR3 spans 15 amino acids. The V end was cut by 0 bases, the J end by 4 bases, with 14 bases between. Per germline, CDR1 SGDLS and CDR2 YYNGEE. CDR3 DNA: TGTGCCAGCAGCGTAGGAGTGGCAGGGGGGTACGAGCAGTACTTC. It encodes CASSVGVAGGYEQYF.

This chain links TRBV6-6 with TRBJ2-7, with 8 positions matching TRBD1. The ends lost 0 bases at V and 3 bases at J; junction bases unmatched: 1. Germline V gives CDR1 MNHNY, CDR2 SVGAGI (reference sequence). This CDR3 is 14 amino acids long. CDR3 DNA: TGTGCCAGCAGTTACTCTACAGGGGGCTACGAGCAGTACTTC. Translating it yields CASSYSTGGYEQYF.

The chain couples TRBV15 to TRBJ1-1; no clear D gene. V lost 0 bases and J 1 base, leaving 9 bases between the germline ends. In germline, CDR1 is LNHNV, CDR2 YYDKDF (reference sequence). There are 15 residues in the CDR3. Here the CDR3 reads CATSRDRKANTEAFF. The CDR3 DNA follows: TGTGCCACCAGCAGAGATAGAAAAGCGAACACTGAAGCTTTCTTT.

This clone has only one observation. The rearrangement joins TRBV13 to TRBJ2-2, with a tentative D call TRBD2 (6 bases). V was shortened by 1 base and J by 4 bases, with 13 bases between the two germline ends. Germline loops: CDR1 PRHDT, CDR2 FYEKMQ (reference sequence). This CDR3 is 16 amino acids long. The CDR3 loop is CASSLEGRGSTGELFF. The CDR3 bases are TGTGCCAGCAGCTTAGAGGGGCGGGGAAGCACCGGGGAGCTGTTTTTT.

The chain recombines TRBV6-1 with TRBJ2-2, with a tentative D call TRBD1 (5 bases). The CDR3 totals 14 residues. V was clipped by 7 bases and J by 1 base, with 10 bases between them. Germline-derived CDR1 and CDR2 are MNHNS and SASEGT. CDR3 coding DNA: TGTGCCAGCAAAGGGGCCATGAACACCGGGGAGCTGTTTTTT. Translated: CASKGAMNTGELFF.

This clone appeared once. The J gene is TRBJ1-4, the V gene TRBV11-1; D may be TRBD1 (5 bases). The CDR3 is 14 amino acids. CDR1 SGHAT and CDR2 FQDESV come from the germline V gene (reference sequence). V was clipped by 3 bases and J by 5 bases, with 10 bases between them. The CDR3 loop is CASSLGRSNEKLFF. CDR3 bases: TGTGCCAGCAGCTTGGGACGGTCGAATGAAAAACTGTTTTTT.

This sequence joins TRBV7-9 and TRBJ2-7; 11 nucleotides agree with TRBD1. Germline V gene sequence: CDR1 SEHNR, CDR2 FQNEAQ (reference sequence). J lost 2 bases, V lost 5 bases, and 5 bases had no gene match. The CDR3 consists of 15 residues. CDR3 protein: CASSTRGQGAYEQYF. The DNA for the CDR3 is TGTGCCAGCAGCACACGGGGACAGGGGGCCTACGAGCAGTACTTC.

This rearrangement joins TRBV5-1 to TRBJ1-3; D remains unclear. The CDR3 runs to 18 residues. The ends were cut back, 0 bases at V and 2 bases at J, with 18 bases in the middle. The germline V gene encodes CDR1 SGHRS and CDR2 YFSETQ. The CDR3 loop reads CASSLGVLATGAGNTIYF. CDR3 nucleotide sequence: TGCGCCAGCAGCTTGGGGGTGTTAGCCACGGGAGCTGGAAACACCATATATTTT.

This clone is a singleton in its sample. This sequence joins TRBV5-1 and TRBJ2-1, with 8 positions matching TRBD2. The J segment lost 7 bases and the V segment lost 4 bases, leaving 10 bases of the junction unmatched. Germline V CDR1 and CDR2: SGHRS, YFSETQ. The CDR3 spans 15 residues. CDR3 nucleotides: TGCGCCAGCAGCCCGCTCGCGGGAGGTGGAAATGAGCAGTTCTTC. Translated: CASSPLAGGGNEQFF.

The genes are TRBV11-1 and TRBJ1-1; 7 bases are shared with TRBD1. Germline V gene sequence: CDR1 SGHAT, CDR2 FQDESV (reference sequence). The CDR3 consists of 16 residues. The J segment lost 0 bases and the V segment lost 5 bases, leaving 9 bases of the junction unmatched. The CDR3 DNA sequence: TGTGCCAGCAGCCGCCGGAGGGGGCTCATGAACACTGAAGCTTTCTTT. This sequence encodes CASSRRRGLMNTEAFF.

This clone occurred once. This chain joins TRBV5-1 and TRBJ2-7; D is unclear. CDR1 and CDR2 (germline): SGHRS, YFSETQ. Trimming removed 0 bases from V and 7 bases from J, with 8 bases in between. The CDR3 is 12 amino acids. CDR3 in amino acids: CASSLGAGEQYF. CDR3 coding DNA: TGCGCCAGCAGCTTGGGGGCTGGGGAGCAGTACTTC.

The V gene is TRBV7-9, the J gene TRBJ1-1; no firm D call. This CDR3 is 11 amino acids long. V was shortened by 5 bases and J by 4 bases, with 5 bases between the two germline ends. The germline V gene encodes CDR1 SEHNR and CDR2 FQNEAQ (reference sequence). The CDR3, as DNA: TGTGCCAGCAGCGTTCGCACTGAAGCTTTCTTT. Translation: CASSVRTEAFF.

V gene TRBV19 combines with J gene TRBJ2-3; D perhaps matches TRBD2 (7 bases). The CDR3 has 14 amino acids. The V and J ends lost 2 bases and 3 bases respectively, with 9 bases between them. The germline V gene encodes CDR1 LNHDA and CDR2 SQIVND (reference sequence). The chain's CDR3 is CASSIRGATDTQYF. CDR3 in DNA: TGTGCCAGTAGTATACGGGGGGCTACAGATACGCAGTATTTT.

The chain employs TRBV6-5 and TRBJ2-1; TRBD2 aligns across 7 bases. V shed 5 bases, J shed 8 bases, and the junction held 9 bases outside the gene matches. Per the germline V gene, CDR1 is MNHEY and CDR2 is SVGAGI. The CDR3 has 14 amino acids. The chain's CDR3 is CASSDPREMDEQFF. The DNA of the CDR3 is TGTGCCAGCAGTGACCCGCGGGAGATGGATGAGCAGTTCTTC.

The chain uses TRBV28 and TRBJ1-5; 8 nucleotides line up with TRBD1. The length of the CDR3 is 14 residues. With 5 bases clipped from V and 7 bases from J, the junction kept 7 bases outside the gene matches. Germline V gives CDR1 MDHEN, CDR2 SYDVKM. CDR3 residues: CASSPDRVGQPQHF. For the CDR3, the DNA is TGTGCCAGCAGTCCGGACAGGGTGGGCCAGCCCCAGCATTTT.

The rearrangement uses TRBV7-2 and TRBJ1-2, with a tentative D call TRBD1 (6 bases). V gave up 5 bases and J gave up 2 bases, with 9 bases separating them. This CDR3 is 13 amino acids long. The V gene's germline CDR1 is SGHTA and CDR2 FQGNSA. CDR3 residues: CASSPGTNYGYTF. The CDR3, as DNA: TGTGCCAGCAGCCCCGGGACAAACTATGGCTACACCTTC.